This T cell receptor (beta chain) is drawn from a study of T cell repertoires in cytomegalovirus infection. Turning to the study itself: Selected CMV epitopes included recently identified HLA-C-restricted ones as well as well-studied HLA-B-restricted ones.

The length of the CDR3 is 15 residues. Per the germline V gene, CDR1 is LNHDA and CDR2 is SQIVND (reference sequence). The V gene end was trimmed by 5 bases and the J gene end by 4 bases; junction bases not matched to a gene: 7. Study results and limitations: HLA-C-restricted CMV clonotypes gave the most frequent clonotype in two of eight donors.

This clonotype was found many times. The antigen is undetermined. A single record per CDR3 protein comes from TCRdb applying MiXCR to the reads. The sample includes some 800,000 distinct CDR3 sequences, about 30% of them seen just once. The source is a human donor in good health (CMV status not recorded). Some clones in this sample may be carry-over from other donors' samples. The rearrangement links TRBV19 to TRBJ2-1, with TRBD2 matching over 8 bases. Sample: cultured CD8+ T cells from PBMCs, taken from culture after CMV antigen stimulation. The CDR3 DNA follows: TGTGCCAGTAGTGCCGGGGGGGGGACGTACAATGAGCAGTTCTTC. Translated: CASSAGGGTYNEQFF.